This is a list of T cell receptor beta chains from one sample in a study of OX40 agonist ivuxolimab in advanced cancers. Profiled with immunoSEQ multiplex PCR; TCRdb holds only in-frame clones, not every one. Here the sample spans approximately 89,000 clones, around 85% being singletons. The sequences come from CD4+ or CD8+ T cells sorted from blood, collected in a trial of the OX40 agonist ivuxolimab. These receptors were collected from an adult with an advanced solid tumor such as melanoma, head and neck, liver or kidney cancer. The CDR3 runs from the conserved cysteine through the conserved F or W. D genes are given only for firm matches. Clone size, where shown, is once, few, many, or a class for clones that have expanded.

v_gene	d_gene	j_gene	abundance	CDR3nt	CDR3aa
TRBV5-1	-	TRBJ1-2	-	TGCGCCAGCAGCTGGACAGATAACTATGGCTACACCTTC	CASSWTDNYGYTF
TRBV5-6	-	TRBJ2-5	-	TGTGCCAGCAGCTTGGCTACACAAGAGACCCAGTACTTC	CASSLATQETQYF
TRBV7-8	-	TRBJ1-1	-	TGTGCCAGCAGCTTCGGGACGGCGAACACTGAAGCTTTCTTT	CASSFGTANTEAFF
TRBV27	TRBD1	TRBJ2-7	-	TGTGCCGGCAGTTCTCTAGGACAGGGCTCCTACGAGCAGTACTTC	CAGSSLGQGSYEQYF
TRBV7-9	TRBD1	TRBJ2-7	few	TGTGCCAGCAGCCCCCACCGGGACAGGGGGTACGAGCAGTACTTC	CASSPHRDRGYEQYF
TRBV14	TRBD1	TRBJ1-6	-	TGTGCCAGCAGCCGGATAGCAGGGGGTACCCTTGGTTCACCCCTCCACTTT	CASSRIAGGTLGSPLHF
TRBV2	TRBD1	TRBJ1-6	few	TGTGCCAGCAGTGAAAGAGACAGGGACCTCCACTTT	CASSERDRDLHF
TRBV14	-	TRBJ2-1	-	TGTGCCAGCAGCCTTAACAGGGAGAGGAAGGTCTTC	CASSLNRERKVF
TRBV28	TRBD1	TRBJ2-7	-	TGTGCCAGCAGTCCGGGACAGGGCGGCGACGAGCAGTACTTC	CASSPGQGGDEQYF
TRBV27	-	TRBJ1-4	few	TGTGCCAGCAGTTTATCGAGAGAGCTTAAACTGTTTTTT	CASSLSRELKLFF
TRBV7-2	-	TRBJ1-1	-	TGTGCCAGCAGCTTAGAGACGAACACTGAAGCTTTCTTT	CASSLETNTEAFF
TRBV7-9	TRBD1	TRBJ1-4	-	TGTGCCAGCAGGGCGGGACAGGGAAATGAAAAACTGTTTTTT	CASRAGQGNEKLFF
TRBV18	-	TRBJ1-1	few	TGTGCCAGCTCACCGTCGCAGGGCGGCACTGAAGCTTTCTTT	CASSPSQGGTEAFF
TRBV2	TRBD1	TRBJ1-2	once	TGTGCCAGCAGGCCGACAGGGTCAGGCTATGGCTACACCTTC	CASRPTGSGYGYTF
TRBV6-5	TRBD1	TRBJ1-5	-	TGTGCCAGCAGATCAGGGGGGGGACAGCCCCAGCATTTT	CASRSGGGQPQHF